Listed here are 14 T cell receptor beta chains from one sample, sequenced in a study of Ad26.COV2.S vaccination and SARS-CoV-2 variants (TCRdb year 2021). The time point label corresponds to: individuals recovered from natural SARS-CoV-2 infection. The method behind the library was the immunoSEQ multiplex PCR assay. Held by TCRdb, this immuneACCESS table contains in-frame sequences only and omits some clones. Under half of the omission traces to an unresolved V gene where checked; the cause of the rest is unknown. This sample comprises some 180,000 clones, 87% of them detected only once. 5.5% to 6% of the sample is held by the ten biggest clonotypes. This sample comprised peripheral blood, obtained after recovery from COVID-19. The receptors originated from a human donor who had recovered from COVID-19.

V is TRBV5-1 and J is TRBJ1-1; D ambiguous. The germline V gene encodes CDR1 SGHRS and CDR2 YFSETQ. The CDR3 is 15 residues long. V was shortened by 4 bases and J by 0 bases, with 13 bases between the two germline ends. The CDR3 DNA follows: TGCGCCAGCAGCCCGTCCATACTCATGAACACTGAAGCTTTCTTT. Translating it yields CASSPSILMNTEAFF.

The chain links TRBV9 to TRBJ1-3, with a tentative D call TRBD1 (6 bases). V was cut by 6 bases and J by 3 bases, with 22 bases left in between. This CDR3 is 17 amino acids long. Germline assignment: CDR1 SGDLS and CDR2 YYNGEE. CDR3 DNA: TGTGCCAGCATTAAACGGGGCAGGGGAGGGAGTGGAAACACCATATATTTT. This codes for CASIKRGRGGSGNTIYF.

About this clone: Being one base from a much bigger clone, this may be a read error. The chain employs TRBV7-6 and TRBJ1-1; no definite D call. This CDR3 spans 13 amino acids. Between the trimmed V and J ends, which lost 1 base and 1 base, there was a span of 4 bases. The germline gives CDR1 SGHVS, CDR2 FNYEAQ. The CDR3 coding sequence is TGTGCCAGCAGCTTAGAGGAGAACACTGAAGCTTTCTTT. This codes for CASSLEENTEAFF.

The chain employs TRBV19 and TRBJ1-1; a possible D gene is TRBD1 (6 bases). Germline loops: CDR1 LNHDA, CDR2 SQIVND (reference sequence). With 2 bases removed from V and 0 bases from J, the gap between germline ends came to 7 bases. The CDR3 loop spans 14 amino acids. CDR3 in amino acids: CASSIRTVNTEAFF. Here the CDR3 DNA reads TGTGCCAGTAGTATAAGGACAGTGAACACTGAAGCTTTCTTT.

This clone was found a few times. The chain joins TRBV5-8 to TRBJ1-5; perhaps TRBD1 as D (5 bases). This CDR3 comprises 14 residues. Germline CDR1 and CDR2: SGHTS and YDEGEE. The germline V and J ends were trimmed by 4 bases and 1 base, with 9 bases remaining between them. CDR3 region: CASSHDRSNQPQHF. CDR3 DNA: TGTGCCAGCAGCCACGACAGAAGCAATCAGCCCCAGCATTTT.

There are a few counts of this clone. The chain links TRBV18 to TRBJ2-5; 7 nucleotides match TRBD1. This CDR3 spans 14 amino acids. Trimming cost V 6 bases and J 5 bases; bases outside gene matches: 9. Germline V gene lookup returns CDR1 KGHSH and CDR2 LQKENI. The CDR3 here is CASSPRGISETQYF. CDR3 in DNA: TGTGCCAGCTCCCCCAGGGGGATATCGGAGACCCAGTACTTC.

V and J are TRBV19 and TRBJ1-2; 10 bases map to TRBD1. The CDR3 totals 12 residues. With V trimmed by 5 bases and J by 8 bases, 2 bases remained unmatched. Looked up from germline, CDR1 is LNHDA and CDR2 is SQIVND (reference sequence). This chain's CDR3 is CASSDRGPGYTF. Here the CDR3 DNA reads TGTGCCAGTAGTGACAGGGGGCCCGGCTACACCTTC.

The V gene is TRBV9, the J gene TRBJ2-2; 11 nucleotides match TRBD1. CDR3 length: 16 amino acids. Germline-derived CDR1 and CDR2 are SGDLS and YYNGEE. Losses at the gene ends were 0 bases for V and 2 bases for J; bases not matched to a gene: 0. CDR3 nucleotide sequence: TGTGCCAGCAGCGTAGGGACAGGGGGCAACACCGGGGAGCTGTTTTTT. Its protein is CASSVGTGGNTGELFF.

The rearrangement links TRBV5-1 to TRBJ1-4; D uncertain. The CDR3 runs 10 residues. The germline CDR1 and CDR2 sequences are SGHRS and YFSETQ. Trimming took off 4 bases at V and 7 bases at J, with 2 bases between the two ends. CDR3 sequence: CASSGEKLFF. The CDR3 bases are TGCGCCAGCAGCGGTGAAAAACTGTTTTTT.

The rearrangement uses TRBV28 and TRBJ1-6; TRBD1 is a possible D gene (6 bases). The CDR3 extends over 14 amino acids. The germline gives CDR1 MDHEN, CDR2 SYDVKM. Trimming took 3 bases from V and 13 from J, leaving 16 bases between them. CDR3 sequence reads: CASSFSGQFNPLHF. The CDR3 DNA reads TGTGCCAGCAGTTTCTCTGGACAGTTTAATCCCCTCCACTTT. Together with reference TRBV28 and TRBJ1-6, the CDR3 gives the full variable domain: DVKVTQSSRYLVKRTGEKVFLECVQDMDHENMFWYRQDPGLGLRLIYFSYDVKMKEKGDIPEGYSVSREKKERFSLILESASTNQTSMYLCASSFSGQFNPLHFGNGTRLTVT.

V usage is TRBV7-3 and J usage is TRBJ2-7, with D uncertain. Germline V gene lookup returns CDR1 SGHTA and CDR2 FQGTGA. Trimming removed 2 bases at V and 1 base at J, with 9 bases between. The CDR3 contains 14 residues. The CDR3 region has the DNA TGTGCCAGCAGCTTAGCGTCGGAGTCCTACGAGCAGTACTTC. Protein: CASSLASESYEQYF.

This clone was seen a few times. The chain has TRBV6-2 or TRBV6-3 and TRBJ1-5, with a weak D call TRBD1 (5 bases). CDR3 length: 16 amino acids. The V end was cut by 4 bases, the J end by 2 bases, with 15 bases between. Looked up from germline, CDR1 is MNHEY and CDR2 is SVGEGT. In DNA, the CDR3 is TGTGCCAGCAGTTTCCCATCAGGGTATGGCAATCAGCCCCAGCATTTT. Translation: CASSFPSGYGNQPQHF.

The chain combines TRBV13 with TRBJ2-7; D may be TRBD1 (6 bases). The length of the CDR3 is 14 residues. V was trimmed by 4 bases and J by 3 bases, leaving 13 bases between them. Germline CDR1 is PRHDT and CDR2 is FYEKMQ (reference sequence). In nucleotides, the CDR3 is TGTGCCAGCAGCTCCACGGGACAACTCTACGAGCAGTACTTC. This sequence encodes CASSSTGQLYEQYF.

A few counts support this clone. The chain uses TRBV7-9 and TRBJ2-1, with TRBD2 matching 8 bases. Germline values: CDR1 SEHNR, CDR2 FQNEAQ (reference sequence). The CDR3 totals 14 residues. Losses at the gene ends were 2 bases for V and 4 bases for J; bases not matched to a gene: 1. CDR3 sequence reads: CASSLSGGYNEQFF. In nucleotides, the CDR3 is TGTGCCAGCAGCTTATCGGGAGGGTACAATGAGCAGTTCTTC.